This TCR beta chain comes out of a study of radiotherapy plus CTLA-4 blockade in lung cancer. Study results and caveats: Clones derived from tumor TCRs expanded in blood after radiotherapy plus ipilimumab. Early clone dynamics of blood T cells, plus interferon-beta, reportedly predicted response best.

Trimming removed 1 base from V and 0 bases from J; junction bases left unmatched: 1. CDR1 and CDR2 (germline): PRHDT, FYEKMQ (reference sequence). The CDR3 is 16 amino acids. A note on this clone: Its specificity is unknown.

Libraries were prepared by immunoSEQ multiplex PCR; TCRdb keeps only in-frame clonotypes and omits some of them. The sample records 40,000 to 45,000 clones, 60% to 80% being singletons. CTLA-4 blockade using ipilimumab, together with focal radiation, was received by patients with chemo-refractory metastatic non-small-cell lung cancer. Sequenced here: peripheral blood, sampled from a patient treated with radiotherapy plus ipilimumab. This chain uses TRBV13 with TRBJ2-3; 10 nucleotides match TRBD2. The clonotype comes from a human donor with non-small cell lung cancer whose response to radiotherapy plus ipilimumab could not be evaluated. This chain's CDR3 is CASSLEGLASTDTQYF. For the CDR3, the DNA is TGTGCCAGCAGCTTAGAGGGACTAGCGAGCACAGATACGCAGTATTTT. Combining the CDR3 with reference TRBV13 and TRBJ2-3 gives the whole variable domain AAGVIQSPRHLIKEKRETATLKCYPIPRHDTVYWYQQGPGQDPQFLISFYEKMQSDKGSIPDRFSAQQFSDYHSELNMSSLELGDSALYFCASSLEGLASTDTQYFGPGTRLTVL.